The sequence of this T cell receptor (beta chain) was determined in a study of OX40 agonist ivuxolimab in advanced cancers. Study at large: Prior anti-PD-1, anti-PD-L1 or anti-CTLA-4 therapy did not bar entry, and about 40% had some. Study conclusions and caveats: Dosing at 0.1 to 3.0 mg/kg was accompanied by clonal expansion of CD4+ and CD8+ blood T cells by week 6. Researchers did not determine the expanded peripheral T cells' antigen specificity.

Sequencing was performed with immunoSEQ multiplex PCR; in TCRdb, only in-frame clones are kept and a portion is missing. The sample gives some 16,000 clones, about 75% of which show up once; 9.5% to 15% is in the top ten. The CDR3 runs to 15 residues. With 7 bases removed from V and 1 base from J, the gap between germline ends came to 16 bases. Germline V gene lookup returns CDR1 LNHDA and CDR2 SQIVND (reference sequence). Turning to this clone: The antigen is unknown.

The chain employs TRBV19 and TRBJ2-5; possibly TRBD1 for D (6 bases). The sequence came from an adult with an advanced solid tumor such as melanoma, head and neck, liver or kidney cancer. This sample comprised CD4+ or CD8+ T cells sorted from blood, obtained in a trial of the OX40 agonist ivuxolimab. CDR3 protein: CASKAAGASQETQYF. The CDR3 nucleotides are TGTGCCAGTAAGGCGGCAGGGGCGAGCCAAGAGACCCAGTACTTC.